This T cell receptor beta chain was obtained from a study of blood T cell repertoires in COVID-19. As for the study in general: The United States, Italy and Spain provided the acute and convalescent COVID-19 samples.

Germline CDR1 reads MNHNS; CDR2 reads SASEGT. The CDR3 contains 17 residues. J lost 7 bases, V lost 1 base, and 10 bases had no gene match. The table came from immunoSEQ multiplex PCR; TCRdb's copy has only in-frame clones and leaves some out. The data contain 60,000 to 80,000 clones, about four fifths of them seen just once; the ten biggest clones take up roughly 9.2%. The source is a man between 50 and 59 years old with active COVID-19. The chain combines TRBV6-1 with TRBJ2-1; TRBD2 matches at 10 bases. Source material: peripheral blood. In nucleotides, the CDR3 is TGTGCCAGCAGTGAAGGGCGGGAGCGGGGGGGCCGGAATGAGCAGTTCTTC. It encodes CASSEGRERGGRNEQFF.